One and the same sample provided the 6 T cell receptor beta chains below, sequenced in a study of T cell repertoires in cytomegalovirus infection. TCRdb reprocessed the reads with MiXCR, giving one entry per CDR3 protein. The repertoire has under 450,000 distinct CDR3 sequences, about a third of them found once; the top ten carry less than 15%. For these receptors, no antigen is known. The material sequenced was cultured PBMCs, taken from culture after CMV antigen stimulation. These receptors were collected from a human donor in good health (CMV status not recorded). Some clones in this sample may be carry-over from other donors' samples.

The chain links TRBV10-3 to TRBJ1-1; 8 nucleotides agree with TRBD1. CDR3 length: 14 residues. CDR1 and CDR2 from the germline V gene are ENHRY and SYGVKD. J lost 4 bases, V lost 8 bases, and 9 bases had no gene match. The CDR3 region is CAIVQGEGSTEAFF. The CDR3 DNA follows: TGTGCCATCGTACAGGGGGAAGGCAGCACTGAAGCTTTCTTT.

The sample holds one count of this clonotype. This sequence joins TRBV20-1 and TRBJ2-3; 14 bases match TRBD2. The germline V gene has CDR1 DFQATT and CDR2 SNEGSKA (reference sequence). The CDR3 length is 20 residues. J lost 4 bases, V lost 3 bases, and 18 bases had no gene match. The CDR3 region has the DNA TGCAGTGCTAGTTTGAGACTAGCGGGAGGGCCTTCTTTTAGTGCAGATACGCAGTATTTT. Translation: CSASLRLAGGPSFSADTQYF.

V and J are TRBV20-1 and TRBJ1-1; D unclear. Trimming stripped 0 bases from V and 0 bases from J, with 2 bases between. The CDR3 consists of 12 residues. CDR1 is DFQATT, CDR2 SNEGSKA, per germline (reference sequence). The chain's CDR3 is CSARDLNTEAFF. CDR3 coding DNA: TGCAGTGCTAGAGATCTGAACACTGAAGCTTTCTTT.

The sample holds one count of this clonotype. The chain uses TRBV18 and TRBJ1-1; D uncertain. The CDR3 runs to 13 residues. With 7 bases removed from V and 1 base from J, the gap between germline ends came to 10 bases. CDR1 KGHSH and CDR2 LQKENI come from the germline V gene. The CDR3 is CASLYGENTEAFF. CDR3 nucleotides: TGTGCCAGCTTGTACGGAGAGAACACTGAAGCTTTCTTT.

Only a few counts were recorded for this clonotype. V usage is TRBV24-1 and J usage is TRBJ2-1; TRBD2 matches 13 bases. Germline loops: CDR1 KGHDR, CDR2 SFDVKD. CDR3 length: 18 residues. V lost 4 bases to trimming and J lost 8 bases; unmatched junction nucleotides: 13. For the CDR3, the DNA is TGTGCCACCAGTGAGCGAATTGGGACTAGCGGGGAATTGCATGAGCAGTTCTTC. It is translated as CATSERIGTSGELHEQFF.

The table lists this clonotype with a few counts. V gene TRBV7-9 combines with J gene TRBJ2-1; a weak D match, TRBD2 (6 bases). Germline CDR1 reads SEHNR; CDR2 reads FQNEAQ (reference sequence). There are 18 residues in the CDR3. V was cut by 2 bases and J by 5 bases, with 22 bases left in between. CDR3 coding DNA: TGTGCCAGCAGCTTAATCGCGGGATCGGGTCACGGGGACAATGAGCAGTTCTTC. Translation gives CASSLIAGSGHGDNEQFF. Drawing the rest from reference TRBV7-9 and TRBJ2-1, the complete variable domain is DTGVSQNPRHKITKRGQNVTFRCDPISEHNRLYWYRQTLGQGPEFLTYFQNEAQLEKSRLLSDRFSAERPKGSFSTLEIQRTEQGDSAMYLCASSLIAGSGHGDNEQFFGPGTRLTVL.